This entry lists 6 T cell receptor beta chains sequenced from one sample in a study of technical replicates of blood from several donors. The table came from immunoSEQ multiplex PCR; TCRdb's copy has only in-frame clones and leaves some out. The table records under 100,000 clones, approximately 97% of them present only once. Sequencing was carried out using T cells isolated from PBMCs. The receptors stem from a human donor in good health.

This CDR3 reads CASSLSTGTSGRDEQFF. CDR3 nucleotide sequence: TGTGCCAGCAGTTTATCAACAGGGACTAGCGGGAGGGATGAGCAGTTCTTC. The genes are TRBV28 and TRBJ2-1, with TRBD2 matching over 16 bases. V shed 1 base and J 8 bases; nucleotides not matched to a gene: 5. The germline V gene has CDR1 MDHEN and CDR2 SYDVKM. This CDR3 is built from 17 residues.

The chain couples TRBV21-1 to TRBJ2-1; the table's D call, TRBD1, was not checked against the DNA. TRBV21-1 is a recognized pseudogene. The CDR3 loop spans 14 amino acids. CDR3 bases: TGTGCCCGCATAGTCGAACAGGGGTACAATGAGCAGTTCTTC. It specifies CARIVEQGYNEQFF.

This CDR3 reads CASTGTSGGYNEQFF. Here the CDR3 DNA reads TGTGCCAGCACTGGGACTAGCGGAGGCTACAATGAGCAGTTCTTC. The gene calls are TRBV2 and TRBJ2-1; 11 nucleotides match TRBD2. V lost 7 bases to trimming and J lost 3 bases; unmatched junction nucleotides: 5. Germline CDR1 is SNHLY and CDR2 is FYNNEI. This CDR3 spans 15 amino acids.

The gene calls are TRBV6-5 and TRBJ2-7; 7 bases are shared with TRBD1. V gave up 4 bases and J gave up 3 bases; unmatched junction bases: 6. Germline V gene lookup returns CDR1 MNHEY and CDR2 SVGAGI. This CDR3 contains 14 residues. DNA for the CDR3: TGTGCCAGCAGTTCGACAGGGACCCTCTACGAGCAGTACTTC. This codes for CASSSTGTLYEQYF.

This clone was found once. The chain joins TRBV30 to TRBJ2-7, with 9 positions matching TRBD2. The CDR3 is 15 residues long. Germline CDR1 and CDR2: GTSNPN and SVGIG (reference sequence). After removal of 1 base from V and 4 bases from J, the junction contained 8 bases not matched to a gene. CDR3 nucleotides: TGTGCCTGGAGTGGTGGGGTAGCGGGAGTGTACGAGCAGTACTTC. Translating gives CAWSGGVAGVYEQYF.

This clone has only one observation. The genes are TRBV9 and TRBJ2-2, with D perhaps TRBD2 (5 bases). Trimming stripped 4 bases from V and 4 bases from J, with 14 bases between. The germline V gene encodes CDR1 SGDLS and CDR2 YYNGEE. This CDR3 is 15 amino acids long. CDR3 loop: CASSPREALTGELFF. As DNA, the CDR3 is TGTGCCAGCAGCCCTCGGGAAGCCCTCACCGGGGAGCTGTTTTTT.